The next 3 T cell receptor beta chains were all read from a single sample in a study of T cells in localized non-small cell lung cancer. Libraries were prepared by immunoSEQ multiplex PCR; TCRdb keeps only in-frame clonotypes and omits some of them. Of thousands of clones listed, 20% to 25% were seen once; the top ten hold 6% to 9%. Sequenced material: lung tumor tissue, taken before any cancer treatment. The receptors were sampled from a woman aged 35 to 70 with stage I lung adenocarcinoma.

The CDR3: CASSRGQGLATNEKLFF. DNA for the CDR3: TGTGCCAGCAGCCGCGGACAGGGACTTGCAACTAATGAAAAACTGTTTTTT. The J gene is TRBJ1-4, the V gene TRBV14, with 8 bases aligning to TRBD1. V was pared by 4 bases and J by 0 bases, with 7 bases of the junction left unmatched. CDR3 length: 17 amino acids. Per the germline V gene, CDR1 is SGHDN and CDR2 is FVKESK.

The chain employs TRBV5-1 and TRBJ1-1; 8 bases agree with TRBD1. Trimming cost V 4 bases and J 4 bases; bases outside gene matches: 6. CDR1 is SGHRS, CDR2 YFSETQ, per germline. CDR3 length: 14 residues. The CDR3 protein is CASSRAGGTTEAFF. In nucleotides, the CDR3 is TGCGCCAGCAGCCGAGCAGGGGGCACCACTGAAGCTTTCTTT.

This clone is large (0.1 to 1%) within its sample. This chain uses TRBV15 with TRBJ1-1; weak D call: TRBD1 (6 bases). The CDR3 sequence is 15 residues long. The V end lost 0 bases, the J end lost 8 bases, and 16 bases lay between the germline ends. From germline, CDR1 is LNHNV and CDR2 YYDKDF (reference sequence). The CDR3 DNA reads TGTGCCACCAGCAGAGATATGTTGGGGGCCCTAGAAGCTTTCTTT. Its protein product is CATSRDMLGALEAFF.